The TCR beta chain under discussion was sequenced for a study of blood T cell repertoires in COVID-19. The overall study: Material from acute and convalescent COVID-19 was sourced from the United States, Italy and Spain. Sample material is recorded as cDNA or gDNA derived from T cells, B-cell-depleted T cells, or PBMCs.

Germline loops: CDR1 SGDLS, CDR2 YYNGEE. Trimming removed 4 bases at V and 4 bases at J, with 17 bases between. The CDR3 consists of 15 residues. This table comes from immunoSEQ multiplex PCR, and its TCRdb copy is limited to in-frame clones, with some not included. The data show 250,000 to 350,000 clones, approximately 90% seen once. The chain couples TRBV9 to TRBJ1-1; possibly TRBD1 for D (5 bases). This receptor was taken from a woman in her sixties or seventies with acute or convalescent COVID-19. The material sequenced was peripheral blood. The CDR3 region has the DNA TGTGCCAGCAGCAAATCCGGGACTCAACTCACTGAAGCTTTCTTT. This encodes CASSKSGTQLTEAFF.